Listed here are 20 T cell receptor beta chains from one sample, sequenced in a study of blood T cell repertoires in COVID-19. Method: immunoSEQ multiplex PCR; TCRdb's copy keeps in-frame clones and lacks some. This table holds 200,000 to 250,000 clones, 82% found once. What was sequenced was peripheral blood. Receptor source: a woman aged 18 to 35 with acute or convalescent COVID-19.

The gene calls are TRBV29-1 and TRBJ2-7; 9 bases are a match to TRBD1. Germline V lookup: CDR1 SQVTM, CDR2 ANQGSEA. The CDR3 extends over 15 amino acids. Trimming took 0 bases from V and 4 from J; bases not matched to a gene: 7. The CDR3 sequence: CSVEEGTGNSYEQYF. The CDR3 bases are TGCAGCGTTGAAGAAGGGACAGGGAATTCTTACGAGCAGTACTTC.

This clone was seen once. The CDR3 nucleotides read TGCGCCAGCAGCTTGAGTAGCTTCAGCACAGATACGCAGTATTTT. Its protein is CASSLSSFSTDTQYF. The rearrangement joins TRBV5-1 to TRBJ2-3, with no clear D. The V and J ends lost 1 base and 0 bases respectively, with 9 bases between them. The CDR3 loop spans 15 amino acids. Germline V gives CDR1 SGHRS, CDR2 YFSETQ.

This chain connects TRBV27 to TRBJ2-1; a possible D gene is TRBD2 (5 bases). Trimming cost V 0 bases and J 4 bases, with 13 bases left between them. Germline assignment: CDR1 MNHEY and CDR2 SMNVEV (reference sequence). This CDR3 is built from 16 residues. DNA of the CDR3: TGTGCCAGCAGTTTATCTGTTCTAGCATCTTACAATGAGCAGTTCTTC. As protein: CASSLSVLASYNEQFF.

V usage is TRBV7-9 and J usage is TRBJ1-4, with D possibly TRBD1 on 6 matching bases. Germline V gives CDR1 SEHNR, CDR2 FQNEAQ (reference sequence). The CDR3 totals 13 residues. The ends were cut back, 1 base at V and 8 bases at J, with 8 bases in the middle. The CDR3 sequence is CASSLEQGEKLFF. The CDR3 region has the DNA TGTGCCAGCAGCTTAGAACAGGGAGAAAAACTGTTTTTT.

This sequence joins TRBV6-2 or TRBV6-3 and TRBJ2-1; 14 bases are shared with TRBD2. Germline CDR1 reads MNHEY; CDR2 reads SVGEGT. V was pared by 0 bases and J by 9 bases, with 4 bases of the junction left unmatched. This CDR3 is 16 amino acids long. CDR3 protein: CASSYSFGLAGGEQFF. CDR3 in DNA: TGTGCCAGCAGTTACTCGTTCGGACTAGCGGGAGGTGAGCAGTTCTTC.

This clone was picked up one time. CDR3 nucleotides: TGTGCCAGCAGCTTAGGTCGTCAGGGCAATCAGCCCCAGCATTTT. Protein sequence: CASSLGRQGNQPQHF. This rearrangement joins TRBV7-8 to TRBJ1-5, with D uncertain. Germline V gene sequence: CDR1 SGHVS, CDR2 FQNEAQ. The CDR3 contains 15 residues. Trimming left V 1 base short and J 2 bases short, with 9 bases between.

The V gene is TRBV7-2, the J gene TRBJ2-1; 9 nucleotides line up with TRBD2. Germline CDR1 is SGHTA and CDR2 is FQGNSA. Germline trimming cut 0 bases from V and 4 bases from J; bases unmatched to any gene: 7. The CDR3 sequence is 17 residues long. CDR3 nucleotides: TGTGCCAGCAGCTTAGCCACCCTAGCGGGACCTTACAATGAGCAGTTCTTC. It translates to CASSLATLAGPYNEQFF.

This clone was seen only a few times. The rearrangement joins TRBV5-1 to TRBJ1-1; 7 nucleotides line up with TRBD1. Germline assignment: CDR1 SGHRS and CDR2 YFSETQ. V was pared by 4 bases and J by 4 bases, with 7 bases of the junction left unmatched. This CDR3 is 14 amino acids long. As DNA, the CDR3 is TGCGCCAGCAGCCCAACAGGGGTGGCCACTGAAGCTTTCTTT. Translation: CASSPTGVATEAFF.

This clone was detected only once. The chain has TRBV28 and TRBJ2-6, with 7 positions matching TRBD1. Germline CDR1 and CDR2: MDHEN and SYDVKM. This CDR3 region has 18 residues. The V and J ends lost 3 bases and 0 bases, in that order; junction bases with no gene match: 8. The CDR3 loop is CASSFHQGVPSGANVLTF. For the CDR3, the DNA is TGTGCCAGCAGTTTCCACCAGGGGGTCCCCTCTGGGGCCAACGTCCTGACTTTC.

The CDR3 loop reads CASSYSQNGTVQQTYNEQFF. CDR3 DNA: TGTGCCAGCAGTTACTCGCAGAACGGGACAGTCCAGCAAACCTACAATGAGCAGTTCTTC. The rearrangement joins TRBV6-2 or TRBV6-3 to TRBJ2-1; 7 bases align to TRBD1. Germline V gives CDR1 MNHEY, CDR2 SVGEGT. This CDR3 has 20 residues. The V gene end was trimmed by 0 bases and the J gene end by 2 bases; junction bases not matched to a gene: 16.

CDR3 nucleotide sequence: TGTGCCAGCAGTAAACCCGGGATCTCCTACGAGCAGTACTTC. Encoded protein: CASSKPGISYEQYF. The J gene is TRBJ2-7, the V gene TRBV6-5, with a tentative D call TRBD2 (5 bases). Trimming left V 5 bases short and J 0 bases short, with 11 bases between. Germline V gives CDR1 MNHEY, CDR2 SVGAGI. The CDR3 runs 14 residues.

The chain combines TRBV11-2 with TRBJ1-1; D is possibly TRBD1 (6 bases). This CDR3 region has 14 residues. Trimming stripped 5 bases from V and 5 bases from J, with 15 bases between. The germline CDR1 and CDR2 sequences are SGHAT and FQNNGV. Written as DNA, the CDR3 is TGTGCCAGCAGCACCAACAGGGATGGGACTGAAGCTTTCTTT. Its protein is CASSTNRDGTEAFF. Filled out from reference TRBV11-2 and TRBJ1-1, the complete variable domain reads EAGVAQSPRYKIIEKRQSVAFWCNPISGHATLYWYQQILGQGPKLLIQFQNNGVVDDSQLPKDRFSAERLKGVDSTLKIQPAKLEDSAVYLCASSTNRDGTEAFFGQGTRLTVV.

This chain uses TRBV6-1 with TRBJ1-6; D is perhaps TRBD1 (6 bases). Germline loops: CDR1 MNHNS, CDR2 SASEGT. The germline V and J ends were trimmed by 1 base and 10 bases, with 14 bases remaining between them. The CDR3 loop spans 15 amino acids. The CDR3 DNA sequence: TGTGCCAGCAGTGAAGTGGGCCAGGGGCCGTCACCCCTCCACTTT. Translation gives CASSEVGQGPSPLHF.

The rearrangement links TRBV6-1 to TRBJ2-7; 7 nucleotides line up with TRBD1. The CDR3 contains 15 residues. Germline V gives CDR1 MNHNS, CDR2 SASEGT. V lost 1 base and J lost 4; bases outside the gene matches: 7. The CDR3 region has the DNA TGTGCCAGCAGTGAAGTGGAGACAGGGATGTACGAGCAGTACTTC. As protein: CASSEVETGMYEQYF.

The rearrangement uses TRBV2 and TRBJ1-2; 8 bases line up with TRBD1. Germline V gene data show CDR1 as SNHLY and CDR2 as FYNNEI. Trimming took 6 bases from V and 3 from J; bases not matched to a gene: 6. The length of the CDR3 is 14 residues. Here the CDR3 DNA reads TGTGCCAGCAGAGACAGGGGCCAACACTATGGCTACACCTTC. Residues: CASRDRGQHYGYTF.

The CDR3 protein is CASSPLGRGGVNTEAFF. The CDR3, as DNA: TGTGCCAGTAGTCCCCTGGGCAGGGGAGGGGTGAACACTGAAGCTTTCTTT. The chain is built from TRBV19 and TRBJ1-1; tentatively, D is TRBD1 (6 bases). This CDR3 contains 17 residues. Trimming stripped 5 bases from V and 0 bases from J, with 19 bases between. Germline lookup yields CDR1 LNHDA and CDR2 SQIVND (reference sequence).

J is TRBJ1-1 and V is TRBV5-1, with 9 bases that match TRBD1. The CDR3 has 15 amino acids. The ends lost 4 bases at V and 4 bases at J; junction bases unmatched: 8. From germline, CDR1 is SGHRS and CDR2 YFSETQ. DNA of the CDR3: TGCGCCAGCAGCCCCAGGACAGGGGAGGCCACTGAAGCTTTCTTT. Encoded protein: CASSPRTGEATEAFF.

With respect to this clone: At one boundary the junction diverges from the germline segment, which might be a read error. The CDR3 sequence: CASSLTGGVDEQYF. The CDR3 DNA follows: TGTGCCAGCAGCCTAACAGGGGGCGTCGACGAGCAGTACTTC. The chain employs TRBV7-3 and TRBJ2-7, with 9 positions matching TRBD1. Germline V gene lookup returns CDR1 SGHTA and CDR2 FQGTGA. The CDR3 consists of 14 residues.

V and J are TRBV5-4 and TRBJ1-6, with D tentatively TRBD1 (6 bases). The CDR3 spans 16 residues. Trimming pared 5 bases from V and 6 bases from J, leaving 18 bases between. Germline values: CDR1 SGHNT, CDR2 YYREEE (reference sequence). CDR3 residues: CASRDGGQIANSPLHF. The CDR3 DNA reads as TGTGCCAGCAGAGATGGTGGACAGATCGCTAATTCACCCCTCCACTTT.

The chain is built from TRBV14 and TRBJ1-1, with a weak D call TRBD1 (5 bases). The CDR3 is 14 residues long. Trimming removed 4 bases at V and 5 bases at J, with 14 bases between. CDR1 is SGHDN and CDR2 is FVKESK in the germline V gene. The CDR3 coding sequence is TGTGCCAGCAGCCCAGATAGGGGTTGGACTGAAGCTTTCTTT. Translated: CASSPDRGWTEAFF.